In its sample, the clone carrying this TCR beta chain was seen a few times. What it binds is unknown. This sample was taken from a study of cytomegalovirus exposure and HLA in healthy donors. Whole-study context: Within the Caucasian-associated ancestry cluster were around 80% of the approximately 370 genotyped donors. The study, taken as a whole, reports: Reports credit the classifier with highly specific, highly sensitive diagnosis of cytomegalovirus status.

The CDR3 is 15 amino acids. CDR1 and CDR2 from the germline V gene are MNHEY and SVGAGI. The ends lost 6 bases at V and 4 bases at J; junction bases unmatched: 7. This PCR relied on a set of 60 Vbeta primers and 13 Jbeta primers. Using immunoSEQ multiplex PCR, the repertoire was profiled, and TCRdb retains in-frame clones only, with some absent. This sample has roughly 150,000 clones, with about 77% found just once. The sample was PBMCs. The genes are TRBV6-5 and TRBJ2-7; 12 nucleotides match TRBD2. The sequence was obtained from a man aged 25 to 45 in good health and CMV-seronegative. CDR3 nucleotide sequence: TGTGCCAGCAGACCTCCGGGACTAGCGGGTTACGAGCAGTACTTC. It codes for CASRPPGLAGYEQYF.